The T cell receptor beta chain under discussion was sequenced for a study of PD-1 blockade in classical Hodgkin lymphoma. Study-wide findings and caveats: The authors have not defined what causes the repertoire differences, possibly disease activity or prior therapy. Newly diagnosed patients were said to have less baseline TCR diversity than healthy donors did.

As to this clone: No antigen is known for it.

TCRdb keeps only in-frame clones here, not all; method: immunoSEQ multiplex PCR. Here the sample spans 30,000 to 35,000 clones, under 95% being singletons. Stated time point: newly diagnosed, previously untreated cHL patient sample. Untreated, newly diagnosed classical Hodgkin lymphoma PBMCs served for comparison. V lost 3 bases to trimming and J lost 6 bases, with 17 bases between them. The CDR3 has 16 residues. The germline CDR1 and CDR2 sequences are MNHEY and SMNVEV (reference sequence). This TCR derives from a human donor with classical Hodgkin lymphoma. The chain uses TRBV27 and TRBJ2-2; the D call may be TRBD1 or TRBD2 (7 bases each). The sample comprised peripheral blood mononuclear cells (PBMCs). For the CDR3, the DNA is TGTGCCAGCAGTTTTTATGCAGGGGGGGTATCCGGGGAGCTGTTTTTT. Translating it yields CASSFYAGGVSGELFF.